The sequence of this TCR beta chain was determined in a study of blood T cell repertoires in COVID-19. On the study more broadly: The origin of the acute and convalescent COVID-19 samples was the United States, Italy and Spain. In each case, the material was cDNA or gDNA derived from T cells, B-cell-depleted T cells, or PBMCs.

Per the study methods: The assay estimated nucleated cells by amplifying reference gene primers. The data were produced by immunoSEQ multiplex PCR, yet TCRdb's version contains in-frame clones alone and is incomplete. The V and J calls and clone size come from that table; D and trimming were worked out from the DNA. The data contain about 73,000 clones, about 88% of them singletons. This CDR3 has 15 residues. Trimming shortened V by 6 bases and J by 5 bases, and 17 bases separated the two germline ends. The V gene's germline CDR1 is MNHEY and CDR2 SVGAGI. Sequenced sample: peripheral blood. The chain links TRBV6-5 to TRBJ1-5; a weak D match, TRBD1 (5 bases). The clonotype comes from a man at least 80 years old with acute or convalescent COVID-19. DNA for the CDR3: TGTGCCAGCAGGGTAGCGGGGGAGACGGATCAGCCCCAGCATTTT. It encodes CASRVAGETDQPQHF.